What follows is one T cell receptor beta chain and its context. Antigen: not known. This sample is drawn from a study of beta chain features in type 1 diabetes. Study-wide results and caveats: PCR might favor shorter templates, equally in patients and controls. TCRB CDR3s from Type 1 diabetes patients were moderately but significantly shorter in all four CD4+ subsets. Type 1 diabetes patients had VDJ junctions that carried fewer insertions and more deletions.

As every portion of the isolated RNA was reverse transcribed, the sequencing read expressed TCRB transcripts. Repertoires were generated with immunoSEQ multiplex PCR, while TCRdb's copy carries only in-frame clones and drops some. The data contain about 190,000 clones, less than 10% of them singletons. CD45RO/CCR7/CD25/CD127/CD95/CD27 separated CD4+ naive, central memory, regulatory and stem cell-like memory cells by sorting. The junction had 9 bases not matched to a gene; V was cut back by 5 bases and J by 2 bases. This CDR3 is built from 15 residues. The germline gives CDR1 LNHDA, CDR2 SQIVND (reference sequence).

The chain uses TRBV19 and TRBJ2-7; 7 bases are a match to TRBD2. Sequencing used central memory CD4+ T cells from blood. This TCR derives from a young man with type 1 diabetes. CDR3 DNA sequence: TGTGCCAGTAGTCCCCGTTCGGGGGGAACCTACGAGCAGTACTTC. This translates into CASSPRSGGTYEQYF.